This TCR beta chain was found in a study of blood T cell repertoires in COVID-19. This clone was counted only a few times. Assay: immunoSEQ multiplex PCR; the TCRdb copy retains only in-frame clones and omits some. In the table there are nearly 250,000 clones, around 86% of which are singletons. From germline, CDR1 is SGDLS and CDR2 YYNGEE. Trimming pared 4 bases from V and 0 bases from J, leaving 13 bases between. This CDR3 spans 15 amino acids. This sequence originates from a woman aged 55-69 years who had recovered from COVID-19. Sequencing was done on a sample of peripheral blood. The chain has TRBV9 and TRBJ1-2; D gene unclear. The CDR3 coding sequence is TGTGCCAGCAGCCCGGGTCCTCAAGCTAACTATGGCTACACCTTC. This gives the protein CASSPGPQANYGYTF. Complete variable domain (other parts from reference TRBV9 and TRBJ1-2): DSGVTQTPKHLITATGQRVTLRCSPRSGDLSVYWYQQSLDQGLQFLIQYYNGEERAKGNILERFSAQQFPDLHSELNLSSLELGDSALYFCASSPGPQANYGYTFGSGTRLTVV.